This record looks at one T cell receptor (beta chain) sequence and its context. Its antigen is still unknown. No base quality information exists; no much larger clone differs at one position. In the germline V gene, CDR1 corresponds to SGHTA and CDR2 to FQGTGA. V is cut by 2 bases and J by 4 bases, and the space between the germline ends is 17 bases. The CDR3 runs 16 amino acids, cysteine and phenylalanine included. The retained sequence is limited to the CDR3, 48 bases, with the frame set at the first base. Healthy HIV-negative adults with no recently reported acute infections or vaccinations were included as donors. Every donor was a Caucasian adult residing in Nashville, Tennessee, USA. Magnetic negative selection was used to enrich CD4+ T cells, after which naive cells were positively selected on CD45RA and the negative fraction became the memory subset. Blood was collected by leukapheresis, and PBMCs were isolated by Ficoll-Histopaque density gradient centrifugation and then cryopreserved in liquid nitrogen vapor phase. Purity and quantity of every magnetically sorted T cell population were checked by analytical flow cytometry. Each sorted fraction had its genomic DNA isolated and then quantified by UV absorbance on a Nanodrop 2000c.

These data belong to a study of shared clonotypes between healthy human individuals (dated by TCRdb to about 2020). Broadly, across the study: A couple of women and a few men aged 18 to 49 years were included in the cohort. Libraries were prepared and TCR repertoires were sequenced by different laboratories using diverse techniques, in order to increase sequencing depth and limit assay-specific biases. To estimate repertoire size and how much clonotypes are shared between individuals, the study performed deep sequencing of blood TCR repertoires from roughly five healthy adults. Per donor, three plates each were used for CD4 naive and CD4 memory, two for CD8 naive, and one for CD8 memory. Each donor's leukapheresis produced roughly between about 0.9 and 9.5 billion PBMCs. Study-wide findings and limitations: The small number of donors limited the genetic and exposure-history diversity represented. Across four donors, 4.5% to 6.5% of naive CD4, roughly 3.8% of naive CD8, 2.3% of memory CD4, and roughly 0.41% of memory CD8 clonotypes were shared. Clonotypes shared by all four sorted-subset donors showed higher generation probabilities than non-shared clonotypes. Only blood was sampled, and tissue TCR repertoires likely differ from those in blood. Naive subsets generally had larger estimated clonotype richness than memory subsets did. Pairwise subsampling indicated that sequencing depth was expected to affect the degree of clonotype sharing among donors. Incomplete sequencing was indicated by rarefaction of sorted-subset datasets, despite the large sequencing depth.

Using the deep immunoSEQ assay, TCR CDR3 regions were amplified from genomic DNA by multiplex PCR. For each cell subset, the extracted genomic DNA was distributed evenly across all wells of several immunoSEQ 96-well plates, and each plate served as one replicate. For sorted subsets, approximately 200 ng of genomic DNA, equivalent to around 30,000 T cell genomes, went into each replicate PCR. Purified libraries were quantified with a Qubit 3.0 fluorometer, sized on a Bioanalyzer 2100, and re-quantified with the KAPA Library Quantification kit. Every immunoSEQ 96-well plate was sequenced on a dedicated single-read 150-cycle Illumina NextSeq 550 flow cell. The study's own analysis went as follows. Because the immunoSEQ output included only junctional sequences and no quality scores, the filtering could not be the same as the filtering used for full-length reads. Sequences were annotated with PyIR, a Python wrapper for IgBLAST v1.9, and V/J genes and CDR3 were assigned using IMGT germline references. Reads were removed for weak V/J assignments (E-value above 1e-6), missing CDR3, stop codons, out-of-frame junctions, or ambiguous translated residues. A V3J clonotype was defined by an identical inferred V gene, J gene, and CDR3 amino acid sequence. Percentage overlap between repertoires was computed as shared unique clonotypes divided by the size of the smaller repertoire. Repertoire richness was assessed with RTK rarefaction, the Chao1 estimator, and Recon v2.1 estimates of unobserved clonotypes. OLGA was used to compute generation probabilities for all TCRbeta clonotypes that the gDNA method yielded from a handful of donors. TCRdb took over this immuneACCESS table, retaining in-frame rearrangements with V and J assigned. Such tables are incomplete; in checked studies, under half of the missing clones stem from an unresolved V gene, and the remainder is unexplained. V and J calls plus clone size are reproduced from that table; the DNA served to infer D and trimming. This sample comprises approximately 1.5 million clones, approximately 98.5% of them detected only once. The top ten hold approximately 0.4% of the sample.

The material sequenced was naive CD4+ T cells sorted from blood. Per the publication, the cell subset or site label means: CD45RA+ positively selected. This receptor was identified in a man younger than 45 in good health. Recombination joined TRBV7-3 with TRBJ2-5; confidence is insufficient to name the D gene. Read as DNA, the sequence is TGTGCCAGCAGCTTAGGCGGTGCCCCCCCCAGAGAGACCCAGTACTTC. The translation is CASSLGGAPPRETQYF. The CDR3, completed at both ends by the reference TRBV7-3 and TRBJ2-5 genes, gives the full variable domain GAGVSQTPSNKVTEKGKYVELRCDPISGHTALYWYRQSLGQGPEFLIYFQGTGAADDSGLPNDRFFAVRPEGSVSTLKIQRTERGDSAVYLCASSLGGAPPRETQYFGPGTRLLVL.